This TCR beta chain was captured by sequencing in a study of T cells in Graves' hyperthyroidism and ophthalmopathy. Study-wide background: Any treatment followed the collection of peripheral blood at initial diagnosis.

Amplification targeted TCR beta CDR3 regions from RNA transcripts. The HTBI primer set drove a first-round RT-PCR of the TCR CDR3. TCRdb independently ran MiXCR on the multiplex PCR reads; one entry per CDR3 protein. The data show under 550,000 distinct CDR3 sequences, roughly 13% seen once. Concerning this clonotype: The conserved final phenylalanine or tryptophan is absent from the CDR3, which likely points to a read error.

V lost 6 bases to trimming and J lost 0 bases; unmatched junction nucleotides: 11. The CDR3 covers 18 residues. Looked up from germline, CDR1 is MDHEN and CDR2 is SYDVKM. The V gene is TRBV28, the J gene TRBJ2-2; 9 positions match TRBD2. The TCR was taken from a woman aged 18-29 years with Graves' hyperthyroidism. The sample was blood. CDR3: CASSTIFPSGTNTGELFS. The DNA of the CDR3 is TGTGCCAGCAGCACTATTTTCCCTAGCGGGACGAACACCGGGGAGCTGTTTTCT.